These 24 T cell receptor beta chains share one sample of origin, sequenced in a study of T cells in Graves' hyperthyroidism and ophthalmopathy. Amplified regions were TCR beta CDR3 sequences from RNA transcripts. Primed by the HTBI set, a first-round RT-PCR was run on the TCR CDR3. TCRdb itself ran the multiplex PCR reads through MiXCR, one entry per CDR3 protein. Seen here are around 720,000 distinct CDR3 sequences, 35% observed once, and the top ten hold 31%. Material for sequencing was blood. All receptors derive from a woman in her forties with Graves' hyperthyroidism.

The chain joins TRBV6-5 to TRBJ2-5, with unresolved D. Between the trimmed V and J ends, which lost 5 bases and 3 bases, there was a span of 16 bases. CDR3 length: 15 residues. The germline V gene has CDR1 MNHEY and CDR2 SVGAGI. CDR3 bases: TGTGCCAGCAGTGAAGCGCGTCACAGAGAAGAGACCCAGTACTTC. It specifies CASSEARHREETQYF.

As for this clonotype: The junction departs from the called germline gene at one end, perhaps through a read error. The chain is built from TRBV7-9 and TRBJ1-2; no definite D call. There are 9 residues in the CDR3. Germline V lookup: CDR1 SEHNR, CDR2 FQNEAQ (reference sequence). CDR3 in amino acids: CASSSGEIF. The CDR3 DNA sequence: TGTGCCAGCAGCTCCGGCGAGATCTTC. The full variable domain, rest sourced from reference TRBV7-9 and TRBJ1-2, is DTGVSQNPRHKITKRGQNVTFRCDPISEHNRLYWYRQTLGQGPEFLTYFQNEAQLEKSRLLSDRFSAERPKGSFSTLEIQRTEQGDSAMYLCASSSGEIFGSGTRLTVV.

This clonotype was detected a few times. The V and J genes are TRBV6-1 and TRBJ1-1; 10 bases line up with TRBD1. J gave up 11 bases and V 4 bases, and 13 bases lay outside the gene matches. Per germline, CDR1 MNHNS and CDR2 SASEGT. The CDR3 contains 15 residues. Here the CDR3 reads CASSGPGQGSIGAFF. CDR3 coding DNA: TGTGCCAGCAGTGGCCCGGGACAGGGGTCAATCGGGGCTTTCTTT.

As regards this clonotype: This clone may be a read error of a much larger clone one base away. Here the CDR3 reads CASRWTFSNQPQHF. The DNA of the CDR3 is TGTGCCAGCAGATGGACATTTAGCAATCAGCCCCAGCATTTT. J is TRBJ1-5 and V is TRBV6-1; D perhaps matches TRBD1 (5 bases). This CDR3 is 14 amino acids long. Germline loops: CDR1 MNHNS, CDR2 SASEGT. V lost 6 bases and J lost 0, with 9 bases in between.

This clonotype was seen many times. Compared with germline, one end of the junction differs, possibly owing to a read error. The chain combines TRBV5-1 with TRBJ2-5; the D call may be TRBD1 or TRBD2 (6 bases each). Germline-derived CDR1 and CDR2 are SGHRS and YFSETQ. The CDR3 is made up of 14 amino acids. This chain's CDR3 is CASSLARGGETQYF. For the CDR3, the DNA is TGTGCCAGCAGCTTAGCCAGGGGAGGAGAGACCCAGTACTTC.

This clonotype has more than one count but fewer than ten. This sequence joins TRBV19 and TRBJ1-4; D not certain. Trimming took off 5 bases at V and 8 bases at J, with 21 bases between the two ends. Per germline, CDR1 LNHDA and CDR2 SQIVND (reference sequence). The CDR3 has 16 residues. In nucleotides, the CDR3 is TGTGCCAGTAGTTCTACTAGGTCCCCGCTAGAAGAAAAACTGTTTTTT. Translation gives CASSSTRSPLEEKLFF.

The chain couples TRBV7-9 to TRBJ2-2; D not resolved. V lost 2 bases and J 14 bases, leaving 0 bases between the germline ends. This CDR3 spans 8 amino acids. Germline CDR1 and CDR2: SEHNR and FQNEAQ (reference sequence). CDR3: CASSLLFF. The CDR3 DNA follows: TGTGCCAGCAGCTTACTGTTTTTT.

V gene TRBV19 combines with J gene TRBJ2-7; a weak D match, TRBD1 (5 bases). CDR1 is LNHDA and CDR2 is SQIVND in the germline V gene (reference sequence). Deletions cut 3 bases from V and 4 bases from J, with 16 bases between. The CDR3 is made up of 15 amino acids. DNA of the CDR3: TGTGCCAGTAGTATTAGGCCCGGACACAAGTACGAGCAGTACTTC. Protein: CASSIRPGHKYEQYF.

Comments on this clonotype: Its ends do not fully match the called genes, so a read error is possible. The rearrangement joins TRBV2 to TRBJ2-5; D may correspond to TRBD1 or TRBD2 (5 bases each). The germline V gene has CDR1 SNHLY and CDR2 FYNNEI. This CDR3 comprises 13 residues. The CDR3 region is CASKEVLTPGGVF. The CDR3 DNA reads TGTGCCAGCAAGGAGGTTCTTACACCTGGGGGAGTTTTC.

The chain combines TRBV6-5 with TRBJ2-7, with 10 bases aligning to TRBD2. J lost 0 bases, V lost 7 bases, and 6 bases had no gene match. The CDR3 spans 15 residues. CDR1 is MNHEY, CDR2 SVGAGI, per germline. DNA for the CDR3: TGTGCCAGCAAAGGACTAGCGGTCAGCTCCTACGAGCAGTACTTC. This gives the protein CASKGLAVSSYEQYF.

In this sample, this clonotype turned up a few times. V is TRBV18 and J is TRBJ2-5; the D is unclear. V lost 3 bases, J lost 5 bases, and 10 bases lay in between. This CDR3 region has 13 residues. The germline V gene has CDR1 KGHSH and CDR2 LQKENI. The CDR3 here is CASSPTGIETQYF. CDR3 DNA sequence: TGTGCCAGCTCACCGACGGGCATTGAGACCCAGTACTTC.

This clonotype was found a few times. The gene calls are TRBV6-5 and TRBJ1-1, with D maybe TRBD1 (5 bases). Germline CDR1 MNHEY, CDR2 SVGAGI. Trimming took 2 bases from V and 11 from J, leaving 15 bases between them. CDR3 length: 13 amino acids. DNA of the CDR3: TGTGCCAGCAGTTACAAATCCAGGGCACGGGCTTTCTTT. Its translation is CASSYKSRARAFF.

In this sample, this clonotype turned up a few times. The CDR3 loop reads CASSTGEEETQYF. CDR3 coding DNA: TGTGCCAGCTCAACAGGGGAAGAAGAGACCCAGTACTTC. The chain links TRBV28 to TRBJ2-5, with TRBD1 identical over 7 bases. The CDR3 is made up of 13 amino acids. V dropped 8 bases and J dropped 3; count of bases not matched to a gene: 6. Germline-derived CDR1 and CDR2 are MDHEN and SYDVKM.

This clonotype was recorded many times. The V gene is TRBV7-2, the J gene TRBJ1-6; a possible D gene is TRBD1 (6 bases). CDR1 SGHTA and CDR2 FQGNSA come from the germline V gene. The V gene lost 6 bases and the J gene lost 5 bases, with 14 bases spanning the gap. The CDR3 has 15 amino acids. Here the CDR3 DNA reads TGTGCCAGCAGTATACAGGGTCGAGATAATTCACCCCTCCACTTT. Its protein is CASSIQGRDNSPLHF.

The CDR3 protein is CSARDPQYF. The CDR3 nucleotides are TGCAGTGCTAGAGATCCGCAGTACTTC. The V gene is TRBV20-1, the J gene TRBJ2-7; no definite D call. The CDR3 has 9 residues. Trimming took 0 bases from V and 9 from J, leaving 3 bases between them. Germline CDR1 DFQATT, CDR2 SNEGSKA (reference sequence).

This clonotype has just a few counts. The V and J genes are TRBV5-5 and TRBJ1-5; D may be TRBD1 (5 bases). Germline CDR1 and CDR2: SGHKS and YYEKEE (reference sequence). V was trimmed by 2 bases and J by 4 bases, leaving 10 bases between them. This CDR3 spans 14 amino acids. As DNA, the CDR3 is TGTGCCAGCAGCTTAGGGACGATAAATCAGCCCCAGCATTTT. It is translated as CASSLGTINQPQHF.

This clonotype was seen only a few times. This chain uses TRBV2 with TRBJ1-3; TRBD1 matches 8 bases. The V and J ends lost 6 bases and 4 bases, in that order; junction bases with no gene match: 11. The CDR3 runs 16 residues. Germline-derived CDR1 and CDR2 are SNHLY and FYNNEI. Here the CDR3 DNA reads TGTGCCAGCAGCGCCCCGGGACAGGCGGTGGGAAACACCATATATTTT. Protein sequence: CASSAPGQAVGNTIYF.

This clonotype was found a few times. The chain links TRBV28 to TRBJ1-4; D gene unclear. The V end was cut by 6 bases, the J end by 6 bases, with 17 bases between. Germline V gene lookup returns CDR1 MDHEN and CDR2 SYDVKM. The CDR3 has 15 amino acids. This CDR3 is CASSPNLGGYEKLFF. CDR3 coding DNA: TGTGCCAGCAGCCCGAATTTGGGAGGGTATGAAAAACTGTTTTTT.

Concerning this clonotype: As the CDR3 is not closed by the conserved phenylalanine or tryptophan, this likely results from a read error. This rearrangement joins TRBV10-3 to TRBJ2-6; 10 bases match TRBD1. CDR3 size: 18 residues. The germline gives CDR1 ENHRY, CDR2 SYGVKD. V trimming: 4 bases; J trimming: 2 bases; junction bases outside the gene matches: 8. The CDR3 region has the DNA TGTGCCATCAGTGCCGGGACAGGGGAAGTCGCTGGGGCCAACGTCCTGACTCCA. Its translation is CAISAGTGEVAGANVLTP.

This clonotype was seen ten or more times. J is TRBJ1-5 and V is TRBV6-5; no clear D. Germline CDR1 reads MNHEY; CDR2 reads SVGAGI. The germline V and J ends were trimmed by 6 bases and 4 bases, with 7 bases remaining between them. CDR3 length equals 12 residues. CDR3 bases: TGTGCCAGCAGAGCAGCGAATCAGCCCCAGCATTTT. Its translation is CASRAANQPQHF.

This clonotype was detected many times. The rearrangement links TRBV7-2 to TRBJ1-1; no clear D. Trimming took off 5 bases at V and 3 bases at J, with 13 bases between the two ends. The CDR3 extends over 14 amino acids. Per germline, CDR1 SGHTA and CDR2 FQGNSA. Written as DNA, the CDR3 is TGTGCCAGCAGCGGAGGGCCAGATCACACTGAAGCTTTCTTT. It codes for CASSGGPDHTEAFF.

The V and J genes are TRBV7-9 and TRBJ1-5; D is possibly TRBD1 (5 bases). Germline CDR1 reads SEHNR; CDR2 reads FQNEAQ (reference sequence). The CDR3 is 17 residues long. Trimming pared 11 bases from V and 6 bases from J, leaving 29 bases between. The CDR3 sequence: CAWGPTGTPIGGQPQHF. Here the CDR3 DNA reads TGTGCCTGGGGTCCTACCGGGACGCCGATTGGGGGTCAGCCCCAGCATTTT. The whole variable domain, remainder taken from reference TRBV7-9 and TRBJ1-5, is DTGVSQNPRHKITKRGQNVTFRCDPISEHNRLYWYRQTLGQGPEFLTYFQNEAQLEKSRLLSDRFSAERPKGSFSTLEIQRTEQGDSAMYLCAWGPTGTPIGGQPQHFGDGTRLSIL.

Worth noting for this clonotype: With a much larger clone just one base away, this may be a read error. This chain connects TRBV19 to TRBJ1-5, with D tentatively TRBD1 (5 bases). Germline loops: CDR1 LNHDA, CDR2 SQIVND (reference sequence). The CDR3 length is 15 residues. The CDR3, as DNA: TGTGCCAGTGGAGAGATCCTTCGGGGCAATCAGCCCCGGCATTTT. Residues: CASGEILRGNQPRHF.

The genes are TRBV5-1 and TRBJ2-5; D call uncertain. Germline loops: CDR1 SGHRS, CDR2 YFSETQ. This CDR3 has 14 amino acids. V shed 4 bases and J shed 5 bases, with 15 bases lying between them. CDR3 DNA: TGCGCCAGCAGCCCTAGACCACCCCCCGAGACCCAGTACTTC. This gives the protein CASSPRPPPETQYF.